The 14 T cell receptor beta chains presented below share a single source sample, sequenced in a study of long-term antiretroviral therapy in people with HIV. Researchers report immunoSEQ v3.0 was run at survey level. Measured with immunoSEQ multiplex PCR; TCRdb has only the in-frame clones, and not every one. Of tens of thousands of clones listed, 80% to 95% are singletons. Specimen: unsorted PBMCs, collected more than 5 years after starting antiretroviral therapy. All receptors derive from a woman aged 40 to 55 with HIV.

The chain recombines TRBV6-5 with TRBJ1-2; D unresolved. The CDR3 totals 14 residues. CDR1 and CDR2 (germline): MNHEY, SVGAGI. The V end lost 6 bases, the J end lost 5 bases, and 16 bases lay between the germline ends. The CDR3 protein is CASSPGSIPYGYTF. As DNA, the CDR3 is TGTGCCAGCAGCCCCGGGTCAATACCGTATGGCTACACCTTC.

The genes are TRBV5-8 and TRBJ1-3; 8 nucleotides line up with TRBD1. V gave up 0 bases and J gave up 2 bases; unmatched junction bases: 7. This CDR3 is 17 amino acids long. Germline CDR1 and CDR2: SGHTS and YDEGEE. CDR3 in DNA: TGTGCCAGCAGCTTGGTCGGCGGGACAGGCGCTGGAAACACCATATATTTT. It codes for CASSLVGGTGAGNTIYF.

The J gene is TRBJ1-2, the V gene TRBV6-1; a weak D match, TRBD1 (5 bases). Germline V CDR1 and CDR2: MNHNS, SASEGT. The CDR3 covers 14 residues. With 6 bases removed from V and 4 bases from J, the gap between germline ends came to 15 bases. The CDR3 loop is CASRDSLGGYGYTF. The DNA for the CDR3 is TGTGCCAGCAGAGACTCCCTTGGGGGCTATGGCTACACCTTC.

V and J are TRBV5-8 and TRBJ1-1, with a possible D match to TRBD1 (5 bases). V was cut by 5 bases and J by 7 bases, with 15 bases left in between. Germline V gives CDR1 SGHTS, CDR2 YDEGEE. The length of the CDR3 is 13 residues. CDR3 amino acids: CASSTRGWGEAFF. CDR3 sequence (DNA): TGTGCCAGCAGTACGAGGGGCTGGGGTGAAGCTTTCTTT.

CDR3 nucleotides: TGTGCCAGCAGCGCTTTTGGGAGATCTGGGGCCAACGTCCTGACTTTC. Encoded protein: CASSAFGRSGANVLTF. The chain is built from TRBV5-8 and TRBJ2-6, with a tentative D call TRBD2 (5 bases). The V gene lost 4 bases and the J gene lost 1 base, with 12 bases spanning the gap. Germline CDR1 and CDR2: SGHTS and YDEGEE. This CDR3 region has 16 residues.

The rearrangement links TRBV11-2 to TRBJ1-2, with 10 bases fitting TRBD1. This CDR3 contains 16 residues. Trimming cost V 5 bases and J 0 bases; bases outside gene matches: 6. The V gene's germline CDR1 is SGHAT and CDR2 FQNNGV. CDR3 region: CASSQQTGGANYGYTF. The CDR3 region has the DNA TGTGCCAGCAGCCAACAGACAGGGGGCGCTAACTATGGCTACACCTTC.

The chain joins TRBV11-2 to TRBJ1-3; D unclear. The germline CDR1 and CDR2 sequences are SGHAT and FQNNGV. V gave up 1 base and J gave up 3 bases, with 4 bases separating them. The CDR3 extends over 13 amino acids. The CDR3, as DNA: TGTGCCAGCAGCTTAGGAGGTGGAAACACCATATATTTT. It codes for CASSLGGGNTIYF. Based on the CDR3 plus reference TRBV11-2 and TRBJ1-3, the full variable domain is EAGVAQSPRYKIIEKRQSVAFWCNPISGHATLYWYQQILGQGPKLLIQFQNNGVVDDSQLPKDRFSAERLKGVDSTLKIQPAKLEDSAVYLCASSLGGGNTIYFGEGSWLTVV.

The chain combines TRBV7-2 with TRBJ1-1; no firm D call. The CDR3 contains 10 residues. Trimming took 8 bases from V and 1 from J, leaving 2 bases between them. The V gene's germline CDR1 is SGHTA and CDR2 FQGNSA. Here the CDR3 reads CASGNTEAFF. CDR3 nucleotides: TGTGCCAGCGGGAACACTGAAGCTTTCTTT.

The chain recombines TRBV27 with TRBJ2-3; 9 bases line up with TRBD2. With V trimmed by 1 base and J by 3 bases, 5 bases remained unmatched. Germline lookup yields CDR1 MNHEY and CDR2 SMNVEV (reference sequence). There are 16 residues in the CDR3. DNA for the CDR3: TGTGCCAGCAGTTTATGGCTAGCGGGAACAACAGATACGCAGTATTTT. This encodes CASSLWLAGTTDTQYF.

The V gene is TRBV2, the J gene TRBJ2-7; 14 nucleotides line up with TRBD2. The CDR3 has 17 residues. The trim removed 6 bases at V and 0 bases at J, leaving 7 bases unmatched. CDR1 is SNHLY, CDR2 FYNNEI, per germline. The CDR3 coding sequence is TGTGCCAGCAGGGGGGGACTAGCGGGAGAACTCTCCTACGAGCAGTACTTC. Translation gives CASRGGLAGELSYEQYF.

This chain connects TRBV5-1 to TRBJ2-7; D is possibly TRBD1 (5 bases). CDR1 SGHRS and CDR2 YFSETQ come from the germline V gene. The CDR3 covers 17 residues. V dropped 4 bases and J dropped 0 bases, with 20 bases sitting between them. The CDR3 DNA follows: TGCGCCAGCAGCACCCAACTTCCCAGGGTGAGCTCCTACGAGCAGTACTTC. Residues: CASSTQLPRVSSYEQYF.

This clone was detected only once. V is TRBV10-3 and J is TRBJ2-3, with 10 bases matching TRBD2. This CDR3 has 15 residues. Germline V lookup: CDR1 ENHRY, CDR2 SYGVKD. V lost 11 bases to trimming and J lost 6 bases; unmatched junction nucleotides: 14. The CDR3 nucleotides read TGTGCCTCACAATCCCTAGCGGGAGAGGGGGATACGCAGTATTTT. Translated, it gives CASQSLAGEGDTQYF.

CDR3 amino acids: CASSLGGGSSSYNEQFF. The CDR3 region has the DNA TGTGCCAGCAGCTTAGGGGGGGGCTCCAGCTCCTACAATGAGCAGTTCTTC. This sequence joins TRBV7-8 and TRBJ2-1; weak D call: TRBD2 (7 bases). Germline-derived CDR1 and CDR2 are SGHVS and FQNEAQ. This CDR3 is built from 17 residues. With 1 base removed from V and 0 bases from J, the gap between germline ends came to 13 bases.

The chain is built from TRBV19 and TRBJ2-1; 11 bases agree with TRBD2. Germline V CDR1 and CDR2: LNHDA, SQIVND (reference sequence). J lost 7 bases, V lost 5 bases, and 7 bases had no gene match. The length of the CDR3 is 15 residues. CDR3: CASSRSGGATNEQFF. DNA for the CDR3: TGTGCCAGTAGTCGTAGCGGGGGGGCCACAAATGAGCAGTTCTTC.